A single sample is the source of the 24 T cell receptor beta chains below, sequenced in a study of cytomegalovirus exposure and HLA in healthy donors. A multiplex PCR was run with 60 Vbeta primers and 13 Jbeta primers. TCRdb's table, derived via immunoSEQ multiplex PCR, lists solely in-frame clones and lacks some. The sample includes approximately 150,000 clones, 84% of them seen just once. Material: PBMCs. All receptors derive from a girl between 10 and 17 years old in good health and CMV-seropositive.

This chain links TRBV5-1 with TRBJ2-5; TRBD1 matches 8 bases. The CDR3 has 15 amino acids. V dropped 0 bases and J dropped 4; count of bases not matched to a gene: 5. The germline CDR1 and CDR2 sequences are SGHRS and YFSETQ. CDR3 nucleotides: TGCGCCAGCAGCTTGGTCGGACAGGGTTCAGAGACCCAGTACTTC. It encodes CASSLVGQGSETQYF.

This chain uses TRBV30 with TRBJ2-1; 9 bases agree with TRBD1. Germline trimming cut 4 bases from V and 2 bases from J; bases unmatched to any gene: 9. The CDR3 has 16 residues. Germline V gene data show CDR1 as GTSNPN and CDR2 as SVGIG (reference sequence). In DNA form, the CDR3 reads TGTGCCTGGACTTTAAAACAGGGGGCGGCCTACAATGAGCAGTTCTTC. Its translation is CAWTLKQGAAYNEQFF. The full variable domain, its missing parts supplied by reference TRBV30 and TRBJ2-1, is SQTIHQWPATLVQPVGSPLSLECTVEGTSNPNLYWYRQAAGRGLQLLFYSVGIGQISSEVPQNLSASRPQDRQFILSSKKLLLSDSGFYLCAWTLKQGAAYNEQFFGPGTRLTVL.

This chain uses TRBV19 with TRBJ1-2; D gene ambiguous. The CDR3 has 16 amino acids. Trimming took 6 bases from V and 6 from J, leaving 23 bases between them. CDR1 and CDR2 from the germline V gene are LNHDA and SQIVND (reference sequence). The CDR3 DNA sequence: TGTGCCAGTAGACGTCTCACGGAGGCAAGGGAGAATGGCTACACCTTC. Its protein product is CASRRLTEARENGYTF.

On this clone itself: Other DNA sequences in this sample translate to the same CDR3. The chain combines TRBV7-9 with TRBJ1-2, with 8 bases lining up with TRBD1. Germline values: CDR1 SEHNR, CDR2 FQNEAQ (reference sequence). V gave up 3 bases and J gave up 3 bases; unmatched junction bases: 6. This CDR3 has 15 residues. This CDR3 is CASSFNPGGYYGYTF. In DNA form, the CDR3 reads TGTGCCAGCAGCTTTAATCCAGGGGGCTACTATGGCTACACCTTC.

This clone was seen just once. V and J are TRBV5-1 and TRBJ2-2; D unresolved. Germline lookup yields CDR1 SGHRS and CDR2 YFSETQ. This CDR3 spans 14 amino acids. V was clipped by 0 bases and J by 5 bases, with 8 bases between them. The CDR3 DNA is TGCGCCAGCAGCTTGGGGCAGAGGACCGGGGAGCTGTTTTTT. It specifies CASSLGQRTGELFF. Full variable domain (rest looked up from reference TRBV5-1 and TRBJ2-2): KAGVTQTPRYLIKTRGQQVTLSCSPISGHRSVSWYQQTPGQGLQFLFEYFSETQRNKGNFPGRFSGRQFSNSRSEMNVSTLELGDSALYLCASSLGQRTGELFFGEGSRLTVL.

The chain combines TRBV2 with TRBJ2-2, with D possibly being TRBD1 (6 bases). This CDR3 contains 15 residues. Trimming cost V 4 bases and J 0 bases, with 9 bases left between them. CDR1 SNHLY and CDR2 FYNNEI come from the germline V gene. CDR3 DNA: TGTGCCAGCAGTGGTCAGGGGACGAACACCGGGGAGCTGTTTTTT. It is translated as CASSGQGTNTGELFF.

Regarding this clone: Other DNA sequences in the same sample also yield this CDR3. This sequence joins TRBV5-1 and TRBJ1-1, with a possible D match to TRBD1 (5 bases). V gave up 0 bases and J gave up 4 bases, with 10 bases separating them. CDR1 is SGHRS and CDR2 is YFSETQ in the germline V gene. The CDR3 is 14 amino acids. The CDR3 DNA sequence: TGCGCCAGCAGCTTGGACGGGGGGGGCACTGAAGCTTTCTTT. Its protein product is CASSLDGGGTEAFF.

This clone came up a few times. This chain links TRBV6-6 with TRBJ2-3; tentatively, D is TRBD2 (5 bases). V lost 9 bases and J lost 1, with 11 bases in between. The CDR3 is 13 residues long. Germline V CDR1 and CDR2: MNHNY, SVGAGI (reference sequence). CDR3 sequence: CASPSLGTDTQYF. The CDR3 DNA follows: TGTGCCAGTCCTAGCCTTGGCACAGATACGCAGTATTTT.

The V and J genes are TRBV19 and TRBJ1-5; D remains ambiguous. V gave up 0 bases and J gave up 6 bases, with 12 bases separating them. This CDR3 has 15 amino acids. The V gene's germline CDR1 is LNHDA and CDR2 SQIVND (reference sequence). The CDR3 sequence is CASSIDRIGSQPQHF. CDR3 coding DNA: TGTGCCAGTAGTATAGATCGCATCGGTTCTCAGCCCCAGCATTTT.

CDR3 in DNA: TGTGCCAGCAGTGTTAGCGTCGGAGAGACCCAGTACTTC. It specifies CASSVSVGETQYF. The V call is TRBV2, the J call TRBJ2-5, with TRBD2 as a possible D gene (5 bases). The CDR3 has 13 amino acids. Per germline, CDR1 SNHLY and CDR2 FYNNEI. V was cut by 4 bases and J by 4 bases, with 10 bases left in between.

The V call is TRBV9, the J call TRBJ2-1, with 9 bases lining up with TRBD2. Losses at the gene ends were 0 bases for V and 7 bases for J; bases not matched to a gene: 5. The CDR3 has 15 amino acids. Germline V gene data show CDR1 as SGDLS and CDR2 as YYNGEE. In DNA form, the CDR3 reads TGTGCCAGCAGCGTAGAATTAGCGGGGGAGAATGAGCAGTTCTTC. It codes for CASSVELAGENEQFF.

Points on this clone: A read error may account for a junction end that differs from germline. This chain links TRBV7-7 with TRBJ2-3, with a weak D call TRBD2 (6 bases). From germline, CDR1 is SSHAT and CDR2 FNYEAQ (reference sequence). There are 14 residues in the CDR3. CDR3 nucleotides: TGTGCTAGCAGCTTGGCGGGGAGCACAGATACGCAGTATTTT. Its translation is CASSLAGSTDTQYF.

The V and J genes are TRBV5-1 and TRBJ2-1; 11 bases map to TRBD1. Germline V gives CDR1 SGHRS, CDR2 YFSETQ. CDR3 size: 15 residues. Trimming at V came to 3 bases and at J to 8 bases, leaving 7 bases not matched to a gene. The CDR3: CASSSGQGATDEQFF. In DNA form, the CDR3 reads TGCGCCAGCAGCTCAGGACAGGGGGCTACCGATGAGCAGTTCTTC.

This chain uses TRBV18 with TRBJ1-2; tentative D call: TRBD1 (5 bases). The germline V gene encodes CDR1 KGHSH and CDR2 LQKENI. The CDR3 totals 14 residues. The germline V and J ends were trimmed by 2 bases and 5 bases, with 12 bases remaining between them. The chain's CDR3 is CASSPAQVKYGYTF. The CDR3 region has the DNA TGTGCCAGCTCACCAGCACAGGTCAAGTATGGCTACACCTTC. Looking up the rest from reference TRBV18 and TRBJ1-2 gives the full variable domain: NAGVMQNPRHLVRRRGQEARLRCSPMKGHSHVYWYRQLPEEGLKFMVYLQKENIIDESGMPKERFSAEFPKEGPSILRIQQVVRGDSAAYFCASSPAQVKYGYTFGSGTRLTVV.

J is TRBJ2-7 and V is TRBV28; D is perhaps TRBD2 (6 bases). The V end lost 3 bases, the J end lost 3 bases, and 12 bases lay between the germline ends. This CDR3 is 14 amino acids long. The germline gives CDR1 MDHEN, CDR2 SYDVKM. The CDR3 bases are TGTGCCAGCAGTTTCCCGGGAGACCTCTACGAGCAGTACTTC. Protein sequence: CASSFPGDLYEQYF.

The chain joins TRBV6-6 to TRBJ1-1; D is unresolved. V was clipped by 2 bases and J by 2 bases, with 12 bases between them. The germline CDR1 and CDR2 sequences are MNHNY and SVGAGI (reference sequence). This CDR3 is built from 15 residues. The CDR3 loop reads CASSYTRTLNTEAFF. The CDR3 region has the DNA TGTGCCAGCAGTTACACGAGGACTCTAAACACTGAAGCTTTCTTT.

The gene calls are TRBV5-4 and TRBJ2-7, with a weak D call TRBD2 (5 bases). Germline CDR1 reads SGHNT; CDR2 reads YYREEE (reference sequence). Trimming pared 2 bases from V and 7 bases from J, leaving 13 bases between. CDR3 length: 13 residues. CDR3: CASSFSELGEQYF. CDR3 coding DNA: TGTGCCAGCAGCTTCAGCGAACTAGGGGAGCAGTACTTC. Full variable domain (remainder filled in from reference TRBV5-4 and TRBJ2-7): ETGVTQSPTHLIKTRGQQVTLRCSSQSGHNTVSWYQQALGQGPQFIFQYYREEENGRGNFPPRFSGLQFPNYSSELNVNALELDDSALYLCASSFSELGEQYFGPGTRLTVT.

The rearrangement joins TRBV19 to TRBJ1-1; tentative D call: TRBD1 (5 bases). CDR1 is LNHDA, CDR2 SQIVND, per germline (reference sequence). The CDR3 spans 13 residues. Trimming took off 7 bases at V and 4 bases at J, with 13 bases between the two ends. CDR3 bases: TGTGCCAGTAAGAGGCAGGGCGTCACTGAAGCTTTCTTT. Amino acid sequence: CASKRQGVTEAFF.

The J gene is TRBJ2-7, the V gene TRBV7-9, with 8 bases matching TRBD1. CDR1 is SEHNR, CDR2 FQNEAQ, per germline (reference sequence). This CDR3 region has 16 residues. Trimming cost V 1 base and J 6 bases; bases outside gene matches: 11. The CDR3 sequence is CASSLVSGTGPTEQYF. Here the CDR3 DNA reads TGTGCCAGCAGCTTAGTGTCCGGGACAGGTCCTACCGAGCAGTACTTC.

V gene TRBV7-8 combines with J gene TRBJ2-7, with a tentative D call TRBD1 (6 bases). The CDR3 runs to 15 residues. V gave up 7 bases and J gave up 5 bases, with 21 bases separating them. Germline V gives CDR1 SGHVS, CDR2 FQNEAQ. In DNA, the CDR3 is TGTGCCAGCATCCATCGGAACAGGGAGAAGGACGAGCAGTACTTC. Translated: CASIHRNREKDEQYF.

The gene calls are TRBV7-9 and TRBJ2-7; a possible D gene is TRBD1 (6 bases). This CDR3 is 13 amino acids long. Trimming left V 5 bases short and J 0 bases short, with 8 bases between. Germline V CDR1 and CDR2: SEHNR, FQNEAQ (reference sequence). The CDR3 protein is CASSVQGSYEQYF. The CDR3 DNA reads TGTGCCAGCAGCGTACAGGGCTCCTACGAGCAGTACTTC.

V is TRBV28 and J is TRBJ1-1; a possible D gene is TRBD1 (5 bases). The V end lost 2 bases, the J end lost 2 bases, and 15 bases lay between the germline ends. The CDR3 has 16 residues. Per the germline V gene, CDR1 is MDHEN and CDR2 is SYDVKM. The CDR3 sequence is CASSLSWDSSNTEAFF. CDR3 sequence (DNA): TGTGCCAGCAGTTTAAGTTGGGACTCAAGTAACACTGAAGCTTTCTTT.

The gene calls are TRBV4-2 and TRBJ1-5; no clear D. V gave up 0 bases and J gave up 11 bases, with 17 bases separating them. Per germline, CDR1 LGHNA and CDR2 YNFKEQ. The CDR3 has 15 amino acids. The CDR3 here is CASSQELVVPGAQHF. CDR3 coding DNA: TGTGCCAGCAGCCAAGAATTGGTGGTCCCCGGGGCCCAGCATTTT.

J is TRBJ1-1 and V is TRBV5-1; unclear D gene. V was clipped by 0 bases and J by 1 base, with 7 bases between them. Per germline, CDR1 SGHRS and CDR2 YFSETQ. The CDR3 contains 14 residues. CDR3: CASSLERENTEAFF. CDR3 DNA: TGCGCCAGCAGCTTGGAGCGGGAGAACACTGAAGCTTTCTTT.